This T cell receptor (beta chain) was observed in a study of T-cell memory formation after mild COVID-19. About the research overall: TCR clusters showed largely donor specificity. Study-wide results and caveats: CD4+ contracting clones were found mainly in CM and EM, and CD8+ ones in EMRA.

A few counts support this clonotype. Its target is unknown. Constant-segment primers were used for 5'RACE, and the resulting TCR alpha and TCR beta cDNA libraries carried sample barcodes and UMIs. MiXCR was run by TCRdb on the 5' RACE reads, yielding one entry per CDR3 protein. Of some 310,000 distinct CDR3 sequences in the sample, about 20% were seen once. V was clipped by 0 bases and J by 9 bases, with 10 bases between them. CDR1 and CDR2 (germline): SGHRS, YFSETQ. This CDR3 contains 14 residues. The sample was PBMCs or a T cell subset sorted from them (not recorded which). The chain couples TRBV5-1 to TRBJ1-6; possible D gene TRBD1, 5 bases. The source is a man aged 18 to 29 who had mild COVID-19 (a few samples of this study predate the infection). Cell type and time point are not known. In DNA form, the CDR3 reads TGCGCCAGCAGCTTGGAGGGGTCGGGTTCACCCCTCCACTTT. Its protein product is CASSLEGSGSPLHF.